This TCR beta chain came from a study of T cell responses to AZD1222 COVID-19 vaccine. Study-wide results and caveats: The donor group comprised mostly white British people and more females; the analysis possibly underestimated clonal diversity.

The table came from immunoSEQ multiplex PCR; TCRdb's copy has only in-frame clones and leaves some out. The repertoire holds approximately 100,000 clones, with around 96% as singletons. On this clone: Its specificity is not known.

The CDR3 is made up of 13 amino acids. V shed 1 base and J shed 2 bases, with 6 bases lying between them. Germline V gives CDR1 SGHNT, CDR2 YYREEE (reference sequence). The V call is TRBV5-4, the J call TRBJ2-5, with D possibly TRBD1 on 6 matching bases. The TCR sequence derives from an adult in good health. Sequencing was performed on peripheral blood, taken on day 0 of AZD1222 vaccination. For the CDR3, the DNA is TGTGCCAGCAGCTTGAGGGGGCAAGAGACCCAGTACTTC. Translated: CASSLRGQETQYF.